The rows below give T cell receptor beta chains drawn from one sample of a study of T cell repertoires in cytomegalovirus infection. MiXCR, applied by TCRdb to the reads, yields one record per CDR3 protein. The table shows about 310,000 distinct CDR3 sequences, with about 9.2% occurring only once. Material: PBMCs. The receptors originated from a human donor in good health (CMV status not recorded). Some clones in this sample may be carry-over from other donors' samples. The CDR3 runs from the conserved cysteine through the conserved F or W. D genes are given only for firm matches. Where a row states a size, it is once, few, many or the class of an expanded clone; other rows omit it.

clone_size,j_call,d_call,v_call,cdr3_aa,cdr3_nt
many,TRBJ2-5,.,TRBV6-1,CASSTGPKAQYF,TGTGCCAGCAGTACCGGACCGAAGGCCCAGTACTTC
many,TRBJ2-3,TRBD2,TRBV20-1,CSAREPQSSGGRGRPDTQYF,TGCAGTGCTAGAGAACCCCAATCTAGCGGGGGGCGGGGTAGGCCAGATACGCAGTATTTT
many,TRBJ2-5,.,TRBV7-3,CASSPTDRRGQETQYF,TGTGCCAGCAGCCCGACCGACCGCAGGGGCCAAGAGACCCAGTACTTC
many,TRBJ1-1,.,TRBV20-1,CSAREGSGNTEAFF,TGCAGTGCTAGAGAGGGGTCAGGGAACACTGAAGCTTTCTTT
.,TRBJ1-5,.,TRBV19,CASSHQHNQPQHF,TGTGCCAGTAGTCACCAGCACAATCAGCCCCAGCATTTT
many,TRBJ2-1,.,TRBV12-3/TRBV12-4,CASSATSYNEQFF,TGTGCCAGCAGTGCGACTTCCTACAATGAGCAGTTCTTC
.,TRBJ2-3,TRBD1,TRBV6-4,CASSEGQGRTDTQYF,TGTGCCAGCAGTGAGGGACAGGGTCGAACAGATACGCAGTATTTT
many,TRBJ1-1,TRBD1,TRBV29-1,CSVVRGTGGAEAFF,TGCAGCGTTGTACGGGGGACAGGGGGAGCTGAAGCTTTCTTT
few,TRBJ2-5,TRBD2,TRBV9,CASSVGSSGQETQYF,TGTGCCAGCAGCGTAGGTTCTAGCGGTCAAGAGACCCAGTACTTC
.,TRBJ1-1,.,TRBV3-1,CASSQVQGKTEAFF,TGTGCCAGCAGCCAAGTACAGGGTAAAACTGAAGCTTTCTTT
few,TRBJ2-4,.,TRBV5-4,CASSPWAGRTERNIQYF,TGTGCCAGCAGCCCTTGGGCAGGACGGACAGAGAGAAACATTCAGTACTTC